This T cell receptor beta chain is drawn from a study of T cells in narcolepsy. This CDR3 is 14 amino acids long. CDR1 and CDR2 (germline): SGHAT, FQNNGV. V trimming: 5 bases; J trimming: 7 bases; junction bases outside the gene matches: 10. Whole-study results and caveats: Autoreactive HCRT-specific and TRIB2-specific clonotypes were marked in same-patient CSF-versus-blood CD4+ comparisons.

Comment on this clone: What it binds is not known.

The protocol was immunoSEQ multiplex PCR, while the TCRdb copy is restricted to in-frame clones and leaves out a portion. This sample has approximately 40,000 clones, with about 91% found just once. The origin of this receptor is a human donor with narcolepsy. The chain recombines TRBV11-2 with TRBJ2-7, with 8 bases matching TRBD1. The sequencing input was CD45RA- memory CD4+ T cells from PBMCs. The CDR3: CASSIGQGGREQYF. For the CDR3, the DNA is TGTGCCAGCAGCATCGGACAGGGAGGTAGGGAGCAGTACTTC.